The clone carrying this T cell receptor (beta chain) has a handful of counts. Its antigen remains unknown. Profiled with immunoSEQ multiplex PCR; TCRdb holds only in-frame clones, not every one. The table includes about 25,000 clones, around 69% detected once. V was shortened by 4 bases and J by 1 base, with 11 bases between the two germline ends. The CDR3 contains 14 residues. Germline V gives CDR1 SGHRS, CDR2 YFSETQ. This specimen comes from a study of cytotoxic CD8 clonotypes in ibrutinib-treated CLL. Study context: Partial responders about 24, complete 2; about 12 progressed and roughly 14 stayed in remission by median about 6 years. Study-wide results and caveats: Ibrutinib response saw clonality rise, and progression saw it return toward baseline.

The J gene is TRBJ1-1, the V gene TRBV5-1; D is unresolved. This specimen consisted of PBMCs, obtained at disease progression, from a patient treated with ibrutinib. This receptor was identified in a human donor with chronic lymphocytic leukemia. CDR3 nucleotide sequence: TGCGCCAGCAGCCTAATCGACGGGAACACTGAAGCTTTCTTT. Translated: CASSLIDGNTEAFF.